The rows below give T cell receptor beta chains drawn from one sample of a study of cytomegalovirus exposure and HLA in healthy donors. Clones were sequenced by immunoSEQ multiplex PCR, and TCRdb holds only the in-frame ones, with some missing. Its clone listing holds some 160,000 clones. Sequencing input: PBMCs. These receptors were obtained from a man younger than 45 in good health and CMV-seronegative. The CDR3 runs from the conserved cysteine through the conserved F or W. Each record gives: J gene, V gene, D gene, CDR3 DNA, CDR3 protein. The D gene is left open where the match is weak.

j_call: TRBJ2-1
v_call: TRBV5-4
d_call: TRBD1
cdr3_nt: TGTGCCAGCAGCCTGGGACAGGGGAGGATGCATGAGCAGTTCTTC
cdr3_aa: CASSLGQGRMHEQFF

j_call: TRBJ2-7
v_call: TRBV14
d_call: TRBD2
cdr3_nt: TGTGCCAGCAGCCCGTCGAGGGGACTAGCGGGACAAACGTCTATCTACGAGCAGTACTTC
cdr3_aa: CASSPSRGLAGQTSIYEQYF

j_call: TRBJ1-2
v_call: TRBV30
d_call: .
cdr3_nt: TGTGCCTGGATCGGGGAGGTAAACTATGGCTACACCTTC
cdr3_aa: CAWIGEVNYGYTF

j_call: TRBJ2-7
v_call: TRBV28
d_call: TRBD1
cdr3_nt: TGTGCCAGCAGCCCGAGACAGGGGTCCCACCCCTACGAGCAGTACTTC
cdr3_aa: CASSPRQGSHPYEQYF

j_call: TRBJ2-6
v_call: TRBV18
d_call: .
cdr3_nt: TGTGCCAGCTCACCACGCAGGGAAAGCTCTGGGGCCAACGTCCTGACTTTC
cdr3_aa: CASSPRRESSGANVLTF

j_call: TRBJ1-5
v_call: TRBV6-5
d_call: .
cdr3_nt: TGTGCCAGCAAACCCTTCAGGGCGGGCAATCAGCCCCAGCATTTT
cdr3_aa: CASKPFRAGNQPQHF

j_call: TRBJ2-3
v_call: TRBV27
d_call: TRBD2
cdr3_nt: TGTGCCAGCAGTTCACAAGCCGGGACTAGGCGCACAGATACGCAGTATTTT
cdr3_aa: CASSSQAGTRRTDTQYF

j_call: TRBJ1-4
v_call: TRBV7-9
d_call: .
cdr3_nt: TGTGCCAGCAGCTTAGTTCGAGTTAATGAAAAACTGTTTTTT
cdr3_aa: CASSLVRVNEKLFF

j_call: TRBJ2-7
v_call: TRBV25-1
d_call: .
cdr3_nt: TGTGCCAGCAGTGACGATCAGCAGGTGAGCTCCTACGAGCAGTACTTC
cdr3_aa: CASSDDQQVSSYEQYF

j_call: TRBJ2-3
v_call: TRBV4-1
d_call: .
cdr3_nt: TGCGCCAGCAGCCAAGTGGAGGGGGCTAGCACAGATACGCAGTATTTT
cdr3_aa: CASSQVEGASTDTQYF

j_call: TRBJ2-5
v_call: TRBV9
d_call: .
cdr3_nt: TGTGCCAGCAGCGTTAGCGGCTTCCAAGAGACCCAGTACTTC
cdr3_aa: CASSVSGFQETQYF